These 30 T cell receptor beta chains originate from one sample sequenced in a study of neurological immune-mediated disorders. TCRdb fed the 5' RACE reads into MiXCR, producing one record per CDR3 protein. The table has around 33,000 distinct CDR3 sequences, approximately 22% seen once. Input material: CD4+ T cells from blood. These receptors were obtained from a man over 45 with HTLV-1-associated myelopathy (HAM/TSP).

This clonotype was found many times. The chain combines TRBV9 with TRBJ2-2; D might be TRBD1 (6 bases). The CDR3 has 17 residues. The germline V gene encodes CDR1 SGDLS and CDR2 YYNGEE. Trimming cost V 3 bases and J 1 base, with 16 bases left between them. The DNA of the CDR3 is TGTGCCAGCAGCGCACCAGGGGTATTGCGGAACACCGGGGAGCTGTTTTTT. Residues: CASSAPGVLRNTGELFF.

This chain connects TRBV5-6 to TRBJ2-2; TRBD1 or TRBD2 may be the D gene (5 bases each). The CDR3 length is 15 residues. The germline V gene has CDR1 SGHDT and CDR2 YYEEEE. The V and J ends lost 1 base and 3 bases respectively, with 10 bases between them. As DNA, the CDR3 is TGTGCCAGCAGCTTGACCCAGGGACACACCGGGGAGCTGTTTTTT. Translation gives CASSLTQGHTGELFF.

V usage is TRBV12-3 or TRBV12-4 and J usage is TRBJ1-1; TRBD1 aligns across 8 bases. The CDR3 length is 14 residues. The ends lost 3 bases at V and 6 bases at J; junction bases unmatched: 6. Here the CDR3 reads CASSFVLTGAEAFF. The CDR3 coding sequence is TGTGCCAGCAGTTTTGTTCTGACAGGGGCTGAAGCTTTCTTT.

This rearrangement joins TRBV12-3 or TRBV12-4 to TRBJ1-1; D gene ambiguous. The CDR3 contains 14 residues. Trimming removed 7 bases from V and 2 bases from J, with 14 bases in between. In nucleotides, the CDR3 is TGTGCCAGCACCCCGACATGGGGTAACACTGAAGCTTTCTTT. This encodes CASTPTWGNTEAFF.

The V gene is TRBV5-6, the J gene TRBJ1-2; no clear D. The CDR3 length is 15 residues. The V end was cut by 2 bases, the J end by 4 bases, with 15 bases between. Per germline, CDR1 SGHDT and CDR2 YYEEEE. The CDR3 spells CASSFPDQTSYGYTF. The CDR3 nucleotides read TGTGCCAGCAGCTTCCCGGACCAGACCAGCTATGGCTACACCTTC.

This clonotype was found a few times. V and J are TRBV5-1 and TRBJ1-5; 8 positions agree with TRBD1. In germline, CDR1 is SGHRS, CDR2 YFSETQ. V was clipped by 0 bases and J by 4 bases; unmatched bases: 3. This CDR3 region has 15 residues. The CDR3 region is CASSLDGQGNQPQHF. CDR3 nucleotide sequence: TGCGCCAGCAGCTTGGATGGACAGGGAAATCAGCCCCAGCATTTT.

This clonotype showed up many times. The rearrangement joins TRBV6-6 to TRBJ2-7; 11 positions match TRBD2. The CDR3 spans 15 residues. Germline-derived CDR1 and CDR2 are MNHNY and SVGAGI (reference sequence). Losses at the gene ends were 11 bases for V and 2 bases for J; bases not matched to a gene: 11. This CDR3 reads CASRETSGVTYEQYF. CDR3 nucleotides: TGTGCCTCCCGGGAGACTAGCGGGGTCACCTACGAGCAGTACTTC.

V and J are TRBV9 and TRBJ2-2; 13 bases are a match to TRBD2. Germline lookup yields CDR1 SGDLS and CDR2 YYNGEE. Trimming at V came to 0 bases and at J to 4 bases, leaving 3 bases not matched to a gene. The CDR3 contains 17 residues. The CDR3: CASSVGTSGGLTGELFF. CDR3 coding DNA: TGTGCCAGCAGCGTAGGGACTAGCGGGGGCCTCACCGGGGAGCTGTTTTTT.

At least ten counts were recorded for this clonotype. The genes are TRBV3-1 and TRBJ1-4; possible D gene TRBD1, 5 bases. V lost 6 bases to trimming and J lost 5 bases, with 16 bases between them. The CDR3 length is 15 residues. Germline assignment: CDR1 LGHDT and CDR2 YNNKEL (reference sequence). The CDR3 sequence is CASRLTGTQNEKLFF. The CDR3 DNA sequence: TGTGCCAGCAGGCTTACAGGAACCCAAAATGAAAAACTGTTTTTT.

V gene TRBV20-1 combines with J gene TRBJ2-5, with a weak D call TRBD2 (6 bases). V was cut by 2 bases and J by 10 bases, with 23 bases left in between. The CDR3 extends over 15 amino acids. CDR1 and CDR2 from the germline V gene are DFQATT and SNEGSKA (reference sequence). CDR3 DNA sequence: TGCAGTGCTAGATATCAAACTAGCAGGAGAATCATCCAGTACTTC. Translation gives CSARYQTSRRIIQYF.

The table lists this clonotype with many counts. The gene calls are TRBV5-1 and TRBJ1-1; D not resolved. The CDR3 loop spans 13 amino acids. Trimming left V 4 bases short and J 1 base short, with 8 bases between. Germline V gene lookup returns CDR1 SGHRS and CDR2 YFSETQ. The CDR3 DNA reads as TGCGCCAGCAGCCAAGGGTGGAACACTGAAGCTTTCTTT. Protein product: CASSQGWNTEAFF.

This clonotype came up many times. The rearrangement uses TRBV18 and TRBJ2-3; D may be TRBD1 or TRBD2 (5 bases each). The V gene's germline CDR1 is KGHSH and CDR2 LQKENI. CDR3 size: 15 residues. The V end lost 6 bases, the J end lost 2 bases, and 15 bases lay between the germline ends. This chain's CDR3 is CASSQLPGTTDTQYF. The DNA of the CDR3 is TGTGCCAGCTCTCAGTTGCCAGGGACCACAGATACGCAGTATTTT. Complete variable domain (other parts from reference TRBV18 and TRBJ2-3): NAGVMQNPRHLVRRRGQEARLRCSPMKGHSHVYWYRQLPEEGLKFMVYLQKENIIDESGMPKERFSAEFPKEGPSILRIQQVVRGDSAAYFCASSQLPGTTDTQYFGPGTRLTVL.

This clonotype has a count of ten or more. This chain links TRBV29-1 with TRBJ1-2, with TRBD1 as a possible D gene (6 bases). Germline V gene sequence: CDR1 SQVTM, CDR2 ANQGSEA. V dropped 7 bases and J dropped 8 bases, with 20 bases sitting between them. CDR3 length: 13 residues. CDR3 residues: CSGRTYAGEGYTF. In DNA form, the CDR3 reads TGCAGCGGACGAACTTACGCAGGGGAAGGCTACACCTTC.

V gene TRBV20-1 combines with J gene TRBJ2-1, with a weak D call TRBD2 (6 bases). CDR3 length equals 15 residues. The germline V gene encodes CDR1 DFQATT and CDR2 SNEGSKA (reference sequence). Trimming shortened V by 4 bases and J by 0 bases, and 13 bases separated the two germline ends. In DNA form, the CDR3 reads TGCAGTGCTAATCCTGGGACTTCCTCCTACAATGAGCAGTTCTTC. It is translated as CSANPGTSSYNEQFF.

The table lists this clonotype with many counts. The V call is TRBV7-8, the J call TRBJ1-6; a weak D match, TRBD1 (5 bases). With 3 bases removed from V and 0 bases from J, the gap between germline ends came to 15 bases. CDR3 length: 18 amino acids. Germline loops: CDR1 SGHVS, CDR2 FQNEAQ. CDR3 coding DNA: TGTGCCAGCAGCTTTACTTCAGGGATAGGCTCCTATAATTCACCCCTCCACTTT. Protein sequence: CASSFTSGIGSYNSPLHF.

The genes are TRBV12-3 or TRBV12-4 and TRBJ2-1; D unclear. This CDR3 is built from 12 residues. The V gene lost 6 bases and the J gene lost 6 bases, with 9 bases spanning the gap. In DNA, the CDR3 is TGTGCCAGCAGCATCAATCTCAATGAGCAGTTCTTC. This encodes CASSINLNEQFF.

This clonotype was seen ten or more times. The V call is TRBV18, the J call TRBJ1-1; D is uncertain. This CDR3 spans 13 amino acids. Germline-derived CDR1 and CDR2 are KGHSH and LQKENI. V was pared by 3 bases and J by 3 bases, with 8 bases between. This CDR3 is CASSPLRDTEAFF. Here the CDR3 DNA reads TGTGCCAGCTCACCCCTTCGGGACACTGAAGCTTTCTTT.

This clonotype was observed at least ten times. The chain uses TRBV18 and TRBJ1-4; D possibly corresponds to TRBD1 (6 bases). The CDR3 contains 14 residues. CDR1 and CDR2 from the germline V gene are KGHSH and LQKENI. Deletions cut 4 bases from V and 7 bases from J, with 13 bases between. The CDR3 spells CASSRGGAGEKLFF. The CDR3, as DNA: TGTGCCAGCTCACGGGGGGGCGCAGGTGAAAAACTGTTTTTT.

This clonotype was observed at least ten times. V and J are TRBV7-9 and TRBJ1-1; D is unclear. Between the trimmed V and J ends, which lost 5 bases and 0 bases, there was a span of 13 bases. There are 15 residues in the CDR3. Germline CDR1 is SEHNR and CDR2 is FQNEAQ (reference sequence). DNA for the CDR3: TGTGCCAGCAGCGGTCAAGTCAGTATGAACACTGAAGCTTTCTTT. Translation gives CASSGQVSMNTEAFF.

The table lists this clonotype with many counts. The chain links TRBV12-3 or TRBV12-4 to TRBJ1-5; 8 bases are shared with TRBD1. Germline trimming cut 4 bases from V and 3 bases from J; bases unmatched to any gene: 5. There are 15 residues in the CDR3. The CDR3 spells CASSSGGQNNQPQHF. Here the CDR3 DNA reads TGTGCCAGCAGTTCAGGGGGCCAGAACAATCAGCCCCAGCATTTT.

The rearrangement uses TRBV20-1 and TRBJ2-2; 9 positions agree with TRBD1. Germline V lookup: CDR1 DFQATT, CDR2 SNEGSKA (reference sequence). J gave up 3 bases and V 0 bases, and 11 bases lay outside the gene matches. The CDR3 sequence is 18 residues long. This CDR3 reads CSARDPFRQGGYTGELFF. CDR3 in DNA: TGCAGTGCTAGAGATCCGTTTAGACAGGGGGGATACACCGGGGAGCTGTTTTTT.

The chain joins TRBV20-1 to TRBJ1-4; D is possibly TRBD1 (5 bases). V shed 0 bases and J shed 1 base, with 12 bases lying between them. Germline CDR1 is DFQATT and CDR2 is SNEGSKA (reference sequence). The CDR3 sequence is 16 residues long. DNA of the CDR3: TGCAGTGCTAGAGACAAACTGGGGGGAACTAATGAAAAACTGTTTTTT. Protein: CSARDKLGGTNEKLFF.

The gene calls are TRBV11-2 and TRBJ2-1; 8 bases agree with TRBD2. V lost 4 bases to trimming and J lost 9 bases; unmatched junction nucleotides: 14. The CDR3 is made up of 16 amino acids. Germline V gives CDR1 SGHAT, CDR2 FQNNGV. CDR3 loop: CASSSLRSGGRGEQFF. CDR3 bases: TGTGCCAGCAGCTCCCTTAGGAGCGGGGGAAGGGGTGAGCAGTTCTTC.

The CDR3 region is CASSGSGTSRTQYF. DNA for the CDR3: TGTGCCAGCAGCGGTTCAGGGACTAGTCGGACCCAGTACTTC. The genes are TRBV7-3 and TRBJ2-5; 8 bases align to TRBD2. Looked up from germline, CDR1 is SGHTA and CDR2 is FQGTGA. The CDR3 consists of 14 residues. Trimming removed 5 bases from V and 7 bases from J; junction bases left unmatched: 9.

This clonotype was seen many times. The chain carries TRBV5-1 and TRBJ1-3; D is possibly TRBD1 (5 bases). Germline assignment: CDR1 SGHRS and CDR2 YFSETQ. V lost 4 bases and J 0 bases, leaving 11 bases between the germline ends. The CDR3 has 15 residues. The CDR3 nucleotides read TGCGCCAGCAGCCCTGACAGCTACTCTGGAAACACCATATATTTT. It yields the protein CASSPDSYSGNTIYF.

This clonotype was detected ten times or more. The chain uses TRBV5-1 and TRBJ2-1; 12 bases are shared with TRBD2. The trim removed 4 bases at V and 5 bases at J, leaving 4 bases unmatched. Germline values: CDR1 SGHRS, CDR2 YFSETQ. The CDR3 consists of 15 residues. CDR3 sequence: CASSPGLAGHNEQFF. The DNA for the CDR3 is TGCGCCAGCAGCCCGGGACTAGCGGGCCACAATGAGCAGTTCTTC.

This clonotype has ten or more counts. V and J are TRBV27 and TRBJ2-7; 8 bases are shared with TRBD1. Germline V gene data show CDR1 as MNHEY and CDR2 as SMNVEV (reference sequence). This CDR3 comprises 16 residues. J gave up 3 bases and V 4 bases, and 11 bases lay outside the gene matches. The chain's CDR3 is CASSYPRTGSLYEQYF. The CDR3 DNA follows: TGTGCCAGCAGTTACCCCCGGACAGGGTCACTCTACGAGCAGTACTTC.

Many counts were recorded for this clonotype. V usage is TRBV6-2 or TRBV6-3 and J usage is TRBJ2-1; 8 nucleotides agree with TRBD1. CDR1 and CDR2 from the germline V gene are MNHEY and SVGEGT. V was pared by 6 bases and J by 12 bases, with 13 bases of the junction left unmatched. The length of the CDR3 is 14 residues. CDR3 protein: CASSARNRGRRQFF. CDR3 coding DNA: TGTGCCAGCAGCGCAAGAAACAGGGGGAGGAGGCAGTTCTTC.

This clonotype has at least ten counts. For the CDR3, the DNA is TGTGCCAGCAGACCTGGCCACGGGGTTACTTACTTC. Translating gives CASRPGHGVTYF. This chain joins TRBV3-1 and TRBJ2-5; the D gene is possibly TRBD2 (5 bases). CDR1 LGHDT and CDR2 YNNKEL come from the germline V gene (reference sequence). CDR3 length equals 12 residues. With 6 bases removed from V and 14 bases from J, the gap between germline ends came to 19 bases.

A few counts support this clonotype. This sequence joins TRBV5-5 and TRBJ1-1, with D unclear. Looked up from germline, CDR1 is SGHKS and CDR2 is YYEKEE (reference sequence). The CDR3 runs 16 residues. V gave up 3 bases and J gave up 5 bases, with 20 bases separating them. The CDR3 spells CASSSVSTRYKTEAFF. The DNA of the CDR3 is TGTGCCAGCAGCTCCGTCAGCACGAGATATAAAACTGAAGCTTTCTTT.